The present TCR beta chain was sequenced within a study of cytomegalovirus exposure and HLA in healthy donors. It was healthy bone marrow donors who served as donors. The CDR3 covers 14 residues. Germline V gene lookup returns CDR1 SGHTS and CDR2 YDEGEE. V was cut by 1 base and J by 4 bases, with 9 bases left in between. The PCR contained 60 Vbeta and 13 Jbeta primers. Only in-frame clones appear in the TCRdb table, and some are missing; sequencing was by immunoSEQ multiplex PCR. This table has hundreds of thousands of clones, 72% appearing once. The genes are TRBV5-8 and TRBJ1-5; D not certain. The origin of this receptor is a female donor in good health and CMV-seronegative. Sequencing input: PBMCs. The CDR3 DNA is TGTGCCAGCAGCTTGCCTTCCCTTAATCAGCCCCAGCATTTT. Translation: CASSLPSLNQPQHF. The complete variable domain, with remaining parts taken from reference TRBV5-8 and TRBJ1-5, reads EAGVTQSPTHLIKTRGQQATLRCSPISGHTSVYWYQQALGLGLQFLLWYDEGEERNRGNFPPRFSGRQFPNYSSELNVNALELEDSALYLCASSLPSLNQPQHFGDGTRLSIL.